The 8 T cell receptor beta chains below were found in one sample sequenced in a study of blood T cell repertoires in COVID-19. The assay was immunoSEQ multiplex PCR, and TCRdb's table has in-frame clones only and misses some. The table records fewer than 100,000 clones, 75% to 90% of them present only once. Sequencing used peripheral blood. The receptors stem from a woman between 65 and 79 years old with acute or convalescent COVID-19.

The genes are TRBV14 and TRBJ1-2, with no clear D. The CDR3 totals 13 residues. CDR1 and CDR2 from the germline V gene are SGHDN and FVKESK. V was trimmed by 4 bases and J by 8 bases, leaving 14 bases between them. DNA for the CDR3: TGTGCCAGCAGCCGGAGGCCATCGGAAGGCTACACCTTC. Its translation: CASSRRPSEGYTF. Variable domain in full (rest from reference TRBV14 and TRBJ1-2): EAGVTQFPSHSVIEKGQTVTLRCDPISGHDNLYWYRRVMGKEIKFLLHFVKESKQDESGMPNNRFLAERTGGTYSTLKVQPAELEDSGVYFCASSRRPSEGYTFGSGTRLTVV.

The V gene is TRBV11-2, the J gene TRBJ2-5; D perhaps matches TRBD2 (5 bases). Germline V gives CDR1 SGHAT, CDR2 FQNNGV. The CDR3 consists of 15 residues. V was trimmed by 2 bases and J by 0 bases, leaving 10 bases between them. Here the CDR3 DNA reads TGTGCCAGCAGCTTAACCGGCGGGTACCAAGAGACCCAGTACTTC. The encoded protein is CASSLTGGYQETQYF.

The DNA of the CDR3 is TGTGCCACCAGCAGAGACAGGGGTAATTCACCCCTCCACTTT. This encodes CATSRDRGNSPLHF. The V gene is TRBV15, the J gene TRBJ1-6, with a weak D call TRBD1 (6 bases). Germline lookup yields CDR1 LNHNV and CDR2 YYDKDF (reference sequence). This CDR3 has 14 amino acids. Between the trimmed V and J ends, which lost 0 bases and 6 bases, there was a span of 6 bases.

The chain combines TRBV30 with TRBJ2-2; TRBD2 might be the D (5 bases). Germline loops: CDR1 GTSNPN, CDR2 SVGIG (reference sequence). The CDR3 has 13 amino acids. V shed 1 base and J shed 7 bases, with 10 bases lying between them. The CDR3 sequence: CAWSGEYSGELFF. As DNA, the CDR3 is TGTGCCTGGAGTGGGGAGTATAGCGGGGAGCTGTTTTTT.

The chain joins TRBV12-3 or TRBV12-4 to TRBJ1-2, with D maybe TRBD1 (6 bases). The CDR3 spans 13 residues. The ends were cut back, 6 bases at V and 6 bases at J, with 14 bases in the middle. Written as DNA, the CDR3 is TGTGCCAGCAGGGGGGGGCAGATGGATGGCTACACCTTC. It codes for CASRGGQMDGYTF.

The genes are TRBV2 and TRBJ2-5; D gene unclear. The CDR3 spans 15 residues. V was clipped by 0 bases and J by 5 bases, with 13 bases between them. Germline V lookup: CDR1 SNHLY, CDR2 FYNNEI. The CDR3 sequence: CASSEALLTVETQYF. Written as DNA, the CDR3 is TGTGCCAGCAGTGAAGCGCTTCTAACTGTCGAGACCCAGTACTTC.

The CDR3 here is CASSYFGAGELFF. Here the CDR3 DNA reads TGTGCCAGCAGTTACTTCGGGGCCGGGGAGCTGTTTTTT. This rearrangement joins TRBV6-5 to TRBJ2-2, with D possibly TRBD2 on 5 matching bases. Germline V gene sequence: CDR1 MNHEY, CDR2 SVGAGI. Trimming shortened V by 1 base and J by 6 bases, and 6 bases separated the two germline ends. The CDR3 length is 13 residues.

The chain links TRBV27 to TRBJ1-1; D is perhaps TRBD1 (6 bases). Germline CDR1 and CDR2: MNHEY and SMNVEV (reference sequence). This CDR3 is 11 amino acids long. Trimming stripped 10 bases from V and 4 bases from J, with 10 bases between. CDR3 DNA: TGTGCCAAGCAGGGGCGCACTGAAGCTTTCTTT. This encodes CAKQGRTEAFF.